The text below deals with one T cell receptor beta chain. MiXCR, applied by TCRdb to the RT-PCR reads, yields one record per CDR3 protein. The table lists roughly 940,000 distinct CDR3 sequences, about 20% of them singletons. After removal of 3 bases from V and 10 bases from J, the junction contained 14 bases not matched to a gene. The CDR3 consists of 16 residues. CDR1 is DFQATT and CDR2 is SNEGSKA in the germline V gene (reference sequence). The data were obtained in a study of patients and donors after allogeneic stem cell transplantation. This chain links TRBV20-1 with TRBJ1-6, with 8 nucleotides matching TRBD1. The sample comprised blood, either unsorted or a sorted T cell fraction (not recorded which). The receptor was isolated from a human donor who was either an allogeneic HSCT recipient or a stem cell or donor lymphocyte infusion donor (not recorded which). It is not recorded whose cells these are; they may come from a transplant donor. CDR3 residues: CSASLTPDRVKSPLHF. The CDR3 bases are TGCAGTGCTAGCCTCACACCGGACAGGGTGAAATCACCCCTCCACTTT.